Shown below are 18 T cell receptor beta chains from a single sample sequenced in a study of T and B cells in COVID-19 patients. Blood genomic DNA input for TRB amplification was 250-500 ng. TRB rearrangements were amplified by multiplex PCR with BIOMED2 TRB-A/B primers. In TCRdb, the multiplex PCR reads were re-called with MiXCR into one record per CDR3 protein. The sample contains around 16,000 distinct CDR3 sequences, about a quarter of which appear only once. Sequenced sample: blood. The receptor set was obtained from a human donor who had recovered from COVID-19.

The chain is built from TRBV19 and TRBJ1-1; 12 bases are shared with TRBD1. The V gene end was trimmed by 7 bases and the J gene end by 9 bases; junction bases not matched to a gene: 9. The CDR3 is made up of 14 amino acids. CDR1 and CDR2 (germline): LNHDA, SQIVND (reference sequence). CDR3 region: CASILTGTGGKAFF. CDR3 nucleotides: TGTGCCAGTATCCTAACCGGGACAGGGGGCAAAGCTTTCTTT.

For the CDR3, the DNA is TGTGCCAGCAGTTACTCCGGGGGCGCAGTAAGGACTGAAGCTTTCTTT. Translation: CASSYSGGAVRTEAFF. The chain couples TRBV6-2 or TRBV6-3 to TRBJ1-1, with D tentatively TRBD1 (6 bases). Trimming stripped 0 bases from V and 5 bases from J, with 16 bases between. Germline lookup yields CDR1 MNHEY and CDR2 SVGEGT. The CDR3 length is 16 residues.

The table lists this clonotype with a few counts. The J gene is TRBJ1-5, the V gene TRBV6-6, with a possible D match to TRBD1 (5 bases). This CDR3 contains 13 residues. The ends were cut back, 6 bases at V and 6 bases at J, with 12 bases in the middle. The V gene's germline CDR1 is MNHNY and CDR2 SVGAGI (reference sequence). CDR3 in amino acids: CASRRDGSQPQHF. The CDR3 bases are TGTGCCAGCAGAAGGGACGGGAGTCAGCCCCAGCATTTT.

The chain has TRBV4-2 and TRBJ2-6; TRBD2 matches at 7 bases. Per the germline V gene, CDR1 is LGHNA and CDR2 is YNFKEQ. With 1 base clipped from V and 2 bases from J, the junction kept 5 bases outside the gene matches. This CDR3 comprises 17 residues. CDR3: CASSQGGRGAGANVLTF. The CDR3 DNA reads as TGTGCCAGCAGCCAAGGAGGCCGGGGGGCTGGGGCCAACGTCCTGACTTTC.

This clonotype was observed at least ten times. This chain uses TRBV29-1 with TRBJ1-3; weak D call: TRBD1 (6 bases). V was pared by 7 bases and J by 2 bases, with 24 bases between. CDR3 length: 17 amino acids. CDR1 SQVTM and CDR2 ANQGSEA come from the germline V gene. The CDR3 reads CSGVGGSAREAGNTIYF. In DNA, the CDR3 is TGCAGCGGTGTAGGGGGGTCAGCCAGGGAGGCTGGAAACACCATATATTTT.

This chain uses TRBV10-3 with TRBJ1-1; D is ambiguous. The CDR3 length is 13 residues. Trimming took 4 bases from V and 5 from J, leaving 11 bases between them. Germline CDR1 is ENHRY and CDR2 is SYGVKD. CDR3 region: CAISAGLGTEAFF. CDR3 bases: TGTGCCATCAGTGCGGGCCTAGGGACTGAAGCTTTCTTT.

This clonotype was picked up a small number of times. The J gene is TRBJ1-4, the V gene TRBV27, with D maybe TRBD1 (5 bases). In germline, CDR1 is MNHEY, CDR2 SMNVEV (reference sequence). V was trimmed by 2 bases and J by 8 bases, leaving 12 bases between them. The CDR3 consists of 14 residues. CDR3 residues: CASSLGGVGEKLFF. DNA for the CDR3: TGTGCCAGCAGTTTAGGGGGGGTGGGGGAAAAACTGTTTTTT.

The chain uses TRBV18 and TRBJ2-7, with 7 bases that match TRBD2. J lost 3 bases, V lost 1 base, and 12 bases had no gene match. Looked up from germline, CDR1 is KGHSH and CDR2 is LQKENI. The CDR3 extends over 17 amino acids. CDR3 in DNA: TGTGCCAGCTCACCACTCCCGGGAGGTCCAGGAAGCTACGAGCAGTACTTC. Amino acids: CASSPLPGGPGSYEQYF.

The CDR3 is CATSRDRTGQSNYYGYTF. The CDR3 nucleotides are TGTGCCACCAGCAGAGATCGGACTGGACAGTCTAATTACTATGGCTACACCTTC. The gene calls are TRBV15 and TRBJ1-2; tentative D call: TRBD1 (6 bases). From germline, CDR1 is LNHNV and CDR2 YYDKDF (reference sequence). The CDR3 runs to 18 residues. Deletions cut 0 bases from V and 3 bases from J, with 20 bases between.

This clonotype was picked up many times. CDR3 region: CASILHRTSNTEAFF. The CDR3 DNA follows: TGTGCCAGTATCCTCCATCGGACGTCGAACACTGAAGCTTTCTTT. The genes are TRBV19 and TRBJ1-1; D not resolved. CDR3 size: 15 residues. The germline V and J ends were trimmed by 7 bases and 1 base, with 16 bases remaining between them. Germline CDR1 LNHDA, CDR2 SQIVND (reference sequence).

This chain links TRBV14 with TRBJ2-7; D could derive from TRBD1 or TRBD2 (5 bases each). CDR3 length equals 13 residues. Germline CDR1 is SGHDN and CDR2 is FVKESK. Trimming removed 2 bases at V and 4 bases at J, with 9 bases between. CDR3 in amino acids: CASSQIEGYEQYF. CDR3 DNA: TGTGCCAGCAGCCAAATAGAGGGGTACGAGCAGTACTTC.

This clonotype was recorded at least ten times. The gene calls are TRBV6-1 and TRBJ2-7; 7 bases agree with TRBD1. V lost 3 bases to trimming and J lost 0 bases; unmatched junction nucleotides: 8. The length of the CDR3 is 16 residues. Germline CDR1 is MNHNS and CDR2 is SASEGT. CDR3 DNA sequence: TGTGCCAGCAGTGAGAAGGGGGCTATCAGCTCCTACGAGCAGTACTTC. Its translation is CASSEKGAISSYEQYF.

By proportion, this clonotype is medium-sized. V gene TRBV12-3 or TRBV12-4 combines with J gene TRBJ2-2, with D possibly being TRBD1 or TRBD2 (5 bases each). Trimming removed 10 bases from V and 0 bases from J, with 18 bases in between. The CDR3 consists of 16 residues. The CDR3 nucleotides read TGTGCCACCACCCCGGGGCGGATCGCGAACACCGGGGAGCTGTTTTTT. Amino acids: CATTPGRIANTGELFF.

The chain has TRBV10-3 and TRBJ1-5; 7 positions agree with TRBD1. The CDR3 runs 14 residues. The germline gives CDR1 ENHRY, CDR2 SYGVKD. V was clipped by 5 bases and J by 6 bases; unmatched bases: 7. As DNA, the CDR3 is TGTGCCATCAGTAATCGGCAGGGGGGTCAGCCCCAGCATTTT. The encoded protein is CAISNRQGGQPQHF.

This clonotype showed up many times. This sequence joins TRBV6-5 and TRBJ1-5; D is undetermined. Germline V CDR1 and CDR2: MNHEY, SVGAGI. The CDR3 is 17 residues long. Trimming cost V 0 bases and J 1 base, with 13 bases left between them. CDR3 bases: TGTGCCAGCAGTTACTCGAGATCCTTGGGGAGCAATCAGCCCCAGCATTTT. Protein sequence: CASSYSRSLGSNQPQHF.

The chain joins TRBV7-9 to TRBJ2-3; D is uncertain. The CDR3 has 14 amino acids. V was cut by 5 bases and J by 4 bases, with 13 bases left in between. The germline CDR1 and CDR2 sequences are SEHNR and FQNEAQ (reference sequence). CDR3 sequence: CASSPISLPDTQYF. The CDR3, as DNA: TGTGCCAGCAGCCCCATCTCTCTCCCAGATACGCAGTATTTT.

This clonotype was counted many times. This chain uses TRBV18 with TRBJ1-1; no clear D. Between the trimmed V and J ends, which lost 2 bases and 3 bases, there was a span of 4 bases. CDR3 size: 12 residues. Germline CDR1 KGHSH, CDR2 LQKENI. The CDR3 sequence: CASSPGDTEAFF. The DNA of the CDR3 is TGTGCCAGCTCACCAGGGGACACTGAAGCTTTCTTT.

This clonotype was seen ten or more times. This CDR3 is CASSPPGSLGTGLINEQFF. In DNA, the CDR3 is TGTGCCAGCTCACCACCAGGATCTCTAGGGACAGGGTTGATAAATGAGCAGTTCTTC. The genes are TRBV18 and TRBJ2-1; the match to TRBD1 covers 9 bases. This CDR3 is built from 19 residues. Germline V lookup: CDR1 KGHSH, CDR2 LQKENI. Trimming removed 0 bases from V and 7 bases from J; junction bases left unmatched: 16.